Below, 20 T cell receptor beta chains from the same sample are listed, as sequenced in a study of identical twins (TCRdb year 2016). Receptors were amplified or captured by 5' RACE. The sample was run on an Illumina HiSeq 2000. The public sequencing data were trimmed at Q25 with fastp and processed into clonotypes with MiXCR by TCRdb, which kept only in-frame beta chains. Each record represents a unique CDR3 protein, reported with the most common genes and DNA among its rows. The sample table holds roughly 240,000 distinct CDR3 sequences, of which approximately 7.8% were seen once. The ten largest make up around 5.4% of the sample. These data were also reused for a study on yellow fever vaccine responses in identical twins.

The specimen sequenced was CD8+ T cells sorted from blood. The receptor source for this set is a woman between 18 and 30 years old in good health.

There are a few counts of this clonotype. This chain uses TRBV12-3 or TRBV12-4 with TRBJ2-7, with 7 bases matching TRBD1. The J segment lost 4 bases and the V segment lost 6 bases, leaving 3 bases of the junction unmatched. The CDR3 runs 12 residues. This CDR3 is CASSPTGYEQYV. CDR3 bases: TGTGCCAGCAGCCCGACAGGGTACGAGCAGTACGTC.

This clonotype appeared many times. The V call is TRBV5-1, the J call TRBJ1-2; D is unclear. Germline assignment: CDR1 SGHRS and CDR2 YFSETQ. The ends were cut back, 6 bases at V and 5 bases at J, with 14 bases in the middle. The CDR3 totals 13 residues. The CDR3 DNA sequence: TGCGCCAGCAAAGGCACCGGGGTATATGGCTACACCTTC. This gives the protein CASKGTGVYGYTF.

In this sample, this clonotype is medium-sized (0.01 to 0.1%). One junction end does not reproduce the germline sequence, and a read error may be involved. The chain has TRBV28 and TRBJ2-5; 11 bases map to TRBD2. The CDR3 consists of 15 residues. The germline V gene encodes CDR1 MDHEN and CDR2 SYDVKM. CDR3 protein: CASSSSGRLLEAQYF. The CDR3 nucleotides are TGTGCCAGCAGTTCTAGCGGGAGGTTACTAGAGGCCCAGTACTTC.

This sequence joins TRBV28 and TRBJ1-1; perhaps TRBD1 as D (5 bases). This CDR3 spans 15 amino acids. Germline V gene sequence: CDR1 MDHEN, CDR2 SYDVKM. V was pared by 3 bases and J by 0 bases, with 11 bases between. The CDR3 DNA follows: TGTGCCAGCAGTTTTGCGGACAACATGAACACTGAAGCTTTCTTT. It translates to CASSFADNMNTEAFF.

V is TRBV28 and J is TRBJ2-7; 7 nucleotides match TRBD1. CDR1 is MDHEN, CDR2 SYDVKM, per germline. The CDR3 extends over 14 amino acids. J gave up 3 bases and V 5 bases, and 7 bases lay outside the gene matches. DNA for the CDR3: TGTGCCAGCAGTCCAAGACAGGGACACTACGAGCAGTACGTC. Amino acid sequence: CASSPRQGHYEQYV.

The chain joins TRBV20-1 to TRBJ2-5; 14 bases match TRBD2. CDR3 length: 18 residues. Germline V gives CDR1 DFQATT, CDR2 SNEGSKA (reference sequence). The J segment lost 5 bases and the V segment lost 0 bases, leaving 11 bases of the junction unmatched. The CDR3 spells CSARDLGLAGVGGETQYF. Written as DNA, the CDR3 is TGCAGTGCTAGAGATTTGGGACTAGCGGGAGTTGGGGGGGAGACCCAGTACTTC.

This clonotype was detected only a few times. V usage is TRBV2 and J usage is TRBJ2-6; TRBD2 aligns across 10 bases. The V segment lost 10 bases and the J segment 0 bases; nucleotides outside the gene matches: 12. This CDR3 has 18 residues. Germline V gene sequence: CDR1 SNHLY, CDR2 FYNNEI. The CDR3 spells CATILAGVGPSGANVLTF. The CDR3 region has the DNA TGTGCCACCATCCTAGCGGGAGTGGGCCCCTCTGGGGCCAACGTCCTGACTTTC. Together with reference TRBV2 and TRBJ2-6, the CDR3 gives the full variable domain: EPEVTQTPSHQVTQMGQEVILRCVPISNHLYFYWYRQILGQKVEFLVSFYNNEISEKSEIFDDQFSVERPDGSNFTLKIRSTKLEDSAMYFCATILAGVGPSGANVLTFGAGSRLTVL.

The CDR3 sequence: CASSPPGRGPPGNTGELFF. The CDR3, as DNA: TGTGCCAGCAGCCCCCCCGGCAGGGGGCCACCGGGTAACACCGGGGAGCTGTTTTTT. V is TRBV9 and J is TRBJ2-2; the match to TRBD1 covers 8 bases. Trimming took 4 bases from V and 2 from J; bases not matched to a gene: 16. Germline CDR1 and CDR2: SGDLS and YYNGEE. The CDR3 is made up of 19 amino acids.

This clonotype has a count of ten or more. The chain couples TRBV5-5 to TRBJ2-1; TRBD1 matches 9 bases. With V trimmed by 3 bases and J by 6 bases, 7 bases remained unmatched. The CDR3 extends over 15 amino acids. CDR1 SGHKS and CDR2 YYEKEE come from the germline V gene (reference sequence). Written as DNA, the CDR3 is TGTGCCAGCAGCTCCGGGACAGGGAGTTCCAATGAGCAGTTCTTC. Translated, it gives CASSSGTGSSNEQFF.

This clonotype was observed at least ten times. J is TRBJ2-3 and V is TRBV27; maybe TRBD1 (6 bases). Looked up from germline, CDR1 is MNHEY and CDR2 is SMNVEV (reference sequence). With 4 bases removed from V and 2 bases from J, the gap between germline ends came to 13 bases. This CDR3 region has 15 residues. CDR3 coding DNA: TGTGCCAGCAGTTATCGGGCAGGGGTCACAGATACGCAGTATTTT. This codes for CASSYRAGVTDTQYF.

This clonotype has a count of ten or more. The J gene is TRBJ2-2, the V gene TRBV7-8; the D gene is possibly TRBD2 (7 bases). CDR3 size: 16 residues. Germline CDR1 is SGHVS and CDR2 is FQNEAQ. Trimming left V 2 bases short and J 3 bases short, with 13 bases between. Written as DNA, the CDR3 is TGTGCCAGCAGCTTACGTCGGGGGGCGGACACCGGGGAGCTGTTTTTT. It specifies CASSLRRGADTGELFF.

This chain uses TRBV12-3 or TRBV12-4 with TRBJ1-2; 12 bases line up with TRBD1. Germline trimming cut 7 bases from V and 4 bases from J; bases unmatched to any gene: 7. The CDR3 totals 15 residues. CDR3 region: CASTAGQGAGYGYTF. As DNA, the CDR3 is TGTGCCAGCACCGCGGGACAGGGGGCTGGCTATGGCTACACCTTC.

This clonotype came up many times. V is TRBV11-2 and J is TRBJ2-1; 7 bases align to TRBD2. The V gene's germline CDR1 is SGHAT and CDR2 FQNNGV. The CDR3 loop spans 16 amino acids. V lost 1 base and J lost 8; bases outside the gene matches: 11. The CDR3, as DNA: TGTGCCAGCAGCTTAGCCCCCAGGACTAGTGAGGATGAGCAGTTCTTC. It yields the protein CASSLAPRTSEDEQFF.

V is TRBV27 and J is TRBJ2-2; maybe TRBD2 (5 bases). CDR3 size: 15 residues. The germline gives CDR1 MNHEY, CDR2 SMNVEV (reference sequence). V was pared by 3 bases and J by 2 bases, with 10 bases between. The CDR3 bases are TGTGCCAGCAGTTTGGACTTTTATAACACCGGGGAGCTGTTTTTT. Amino acid sequence: CASSLDFYNTGELFF.

The chain combines TRBV2 with TRBJ2-3; D unclear. The V end was cut by 0 bases, the J end by 6 bases, with 10 bases between. Per the germline V gene, CDR1 is SNHLY and CDR2 is FYNNEI. The CDR3 runs 14 residues. CDR3 DNA: TGTGCCAGCAGTGAAGCGAAGTTTGAGGATACGCAGTATTTT. This codes for CASSEAKFEDTQYF.

Ten or more counts support this clonotype. The chain uses TRBV27 and TRBJ2-2; D might be TRBD1 (5 bases). Deletions cut 2 bases from V and 7 bases from J, with 11 bases between. The CDR3 covers 14 residues. CDR1 is MNHEY, CDR2 SMNVEV, per germline (reference sequence). The CDR3 protein is CASSLRGRSGELFF. CDR3 sequence (DNA): TGTGCCAGCAGTTTAAGGGGTAGGAGCGGGGAGCTGTTTTTT.

This clonotype was counted many times. J is TRBJ1-1 and V is TRBV5-1, with D hard to call. There are 12 residues in the CDR3. V gave up 4 bases and J gave up 6 bases, with 10 bases separating them. Germline V gives CDR1 SGHRS, CDR2 YFSETQ. CDR3 amino acids: CASSAGGPEAFF. For the CDR3, the DNA is TGCGCCAGCAGCGCAGGTGGGCCTGAAGCTTTCTTT.

This clonotype was detected ten times or more. J is TRBJ1-5 and V is TRBV10-2; D uncertain. Germline V CDR1 and CDR2: WSHSY, SAAADI. The CDR3 is 12 amino acids. Trimming took 0 bases from V and 5 from J, leaving 2 bases between them. Here the CDR3 DNA reads TGCGCCAGCAGTGAGTCATATCAGCCCCAGCATTTT. Translating gives CASSESYQPQHF.

This clonotype was picked up many times. V is TRBV4-1 and J is TRBJ2-1; D call uncertain. The germline CDR1 and CDR2 sequences are MGHRA and YSYEKL. Trimming took off 0 bases at V and 9 bases at J, with 6 bases between the two ends. CDR3 size: 12 residues. The CDR3 sequence is CASSQEWSEQFF. The CDR3 DNA follows: TGCGCCAGCAGCCAAGAATGGAGTGAGCAGTTCTTC.

The rearrangement joins TRBV7-2 to TRBJ2-1, with D possibly matching TRBD2 (6 bases). This CDR3 is 15 amino acids long. The germline V and J ends were trimmed by 5 bases and 7 bases, with 18 bases remaining between them. Germline V gives CDR1 SGHTA, CDR2 FQGNSA. The DNA of the CDR3 is TGTGCCAGCAGCCCCGTGATAGCGGCTTTTAATGAGCAGTTCTTC. Amino acids: CASSPVIAAFNEQFF.